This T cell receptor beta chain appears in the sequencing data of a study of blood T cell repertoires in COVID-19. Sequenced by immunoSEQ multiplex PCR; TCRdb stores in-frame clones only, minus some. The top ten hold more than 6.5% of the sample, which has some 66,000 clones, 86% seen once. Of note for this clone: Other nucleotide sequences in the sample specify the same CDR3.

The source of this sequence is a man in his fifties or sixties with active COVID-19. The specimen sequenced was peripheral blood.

The chain's CDR3 is CASSLGGGSYNEQFF. Here the CDR3 DNA reads TGTGCCAGCAGCTTGGGAGGGGGCTCCTACAATGAGCAGTTCTTC. The chain recombines TRBV5-8 with TRBJ2-1, with a possible D match to TRBD1 (6 bases). CDR3 size: 15 residues. V was pared by 0 bases and J by 0 bases, with 7 bases between. Germline V gene data show CDR1 as SGHTS and CDR2 as YDEGEE. The complete variable domain, with remaining parts taken from reference TRBV5-8 and TRBJ2-1, reads EAGVTQSPTHLIKTRGQQATLRCSPISGHTSVYWYQQALGLGLQFLLWYDEGEERNRGNFPPRFSGRQFPNYSSELNVNALELEDSALYLCASSLGGGSYNEQFFGPGTRLTVL.